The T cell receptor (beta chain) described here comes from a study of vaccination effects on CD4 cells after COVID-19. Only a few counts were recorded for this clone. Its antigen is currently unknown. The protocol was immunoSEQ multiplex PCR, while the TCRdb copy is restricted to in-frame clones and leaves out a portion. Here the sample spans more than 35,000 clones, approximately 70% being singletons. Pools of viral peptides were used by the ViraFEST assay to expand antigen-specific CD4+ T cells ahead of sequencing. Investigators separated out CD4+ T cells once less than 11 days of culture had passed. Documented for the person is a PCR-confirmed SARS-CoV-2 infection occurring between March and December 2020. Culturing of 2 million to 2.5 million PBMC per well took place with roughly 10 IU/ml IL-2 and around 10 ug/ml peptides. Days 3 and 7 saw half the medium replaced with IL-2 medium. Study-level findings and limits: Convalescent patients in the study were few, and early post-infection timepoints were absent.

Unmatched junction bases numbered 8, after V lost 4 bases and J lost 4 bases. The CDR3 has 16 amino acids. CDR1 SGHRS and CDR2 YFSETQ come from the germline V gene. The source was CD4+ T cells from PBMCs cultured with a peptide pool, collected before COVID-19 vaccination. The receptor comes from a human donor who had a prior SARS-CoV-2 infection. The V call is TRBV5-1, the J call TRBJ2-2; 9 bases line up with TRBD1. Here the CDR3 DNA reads TGCGCCAGCAGCCGTGCGGGACAGGGAATCACCGGGGAGCTGTTTTTT. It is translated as CASSRAGQGITGELFF. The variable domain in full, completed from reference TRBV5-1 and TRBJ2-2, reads KAGVTQTPRYLIKTRGQQVTLSCSPISGHRSVSWYQQTPGQGLQFLFEYFSETQRNKGNFPGRFSGRQFSNSRSEMNVSTLELGDSALYLCASSRAGQGITGELFFGEGSRLTVL.